This T cell receptor (beta chain) was sequenced during a study of blood T cell repertoires in COVID-19. Study background: Specimens from acute and convalescent COVID-19 originated in the United States, Italy and Spain. Sources were T cells, B-cell-depleted T cells, or PBMCs; the material itself was cDNA or gDNA.

Original analysis: Amplification from reference gene primers served as the basis for estimated nucleated cell counts. Assay used: immunoSEQ multiplex PCR; TCRdb lists only in-frame clones, some missing. That table furnishes V, J and clone size, whereas the DNA furnished D and trimming. In the table there are roughly 200,000 clones, 80% to 90% of which are singletons. This clonotype was sampled from a woman younger than 35 who had recovered from COVID-19. What was sequenced was peripheral blood.

The CDR3 DNA reads TGTGCCAGCAGTTTAATAGTCGGCTATGGCTACACCTTC. Its translation: CASSLIVGYGYTF. The gene calls are TRBV27 and TRBJ1-2; D is ambiguous. V dropped 2 bases and J dropped 4 bases, with 8 bases sitting between them. This CDR3 has 13 residues. The germline gives CDR1 MNHEY, CDR2 SMNVEV (reference sequence).